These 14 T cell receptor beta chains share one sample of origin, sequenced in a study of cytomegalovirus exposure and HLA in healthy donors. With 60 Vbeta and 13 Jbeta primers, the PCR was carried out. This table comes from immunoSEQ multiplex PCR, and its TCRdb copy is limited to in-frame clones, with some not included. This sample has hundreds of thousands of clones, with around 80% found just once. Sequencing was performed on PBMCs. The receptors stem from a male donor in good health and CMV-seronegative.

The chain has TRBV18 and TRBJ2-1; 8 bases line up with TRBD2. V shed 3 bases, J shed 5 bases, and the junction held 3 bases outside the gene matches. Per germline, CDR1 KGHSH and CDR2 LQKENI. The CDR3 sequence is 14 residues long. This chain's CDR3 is CASSPGREDNEQFF. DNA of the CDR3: TGTGCCAGCTCACCTGGGCGGGAGGACAATGAGCAGTTCTTC.

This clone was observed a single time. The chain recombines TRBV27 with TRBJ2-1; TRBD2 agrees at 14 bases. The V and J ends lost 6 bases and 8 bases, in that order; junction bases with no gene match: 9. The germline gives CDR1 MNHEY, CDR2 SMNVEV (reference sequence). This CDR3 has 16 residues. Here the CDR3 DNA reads TGTGCCAGCAGCCCTCGGGGACTAGCGGGAGCATATGAGCAGTTCTTC. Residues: CASSPRGLAGAYEQFF.

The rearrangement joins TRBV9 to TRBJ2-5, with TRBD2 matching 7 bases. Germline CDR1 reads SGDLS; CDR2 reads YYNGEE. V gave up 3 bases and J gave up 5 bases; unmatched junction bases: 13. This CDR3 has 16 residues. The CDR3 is CASSAGPVGGSETQYF. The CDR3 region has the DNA TGTGCCAGCAGCGCCGGCCCCGTGGGCGGGAGTGAGACCCAGTACTTC.

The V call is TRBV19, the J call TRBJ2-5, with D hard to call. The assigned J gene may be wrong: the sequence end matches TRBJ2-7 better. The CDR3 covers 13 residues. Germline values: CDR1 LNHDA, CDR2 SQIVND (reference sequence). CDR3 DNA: TGTGCCAGTAGTTCCGCCCGAGTTAACGAGCAGTACTTC. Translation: CASSSARVNEQYF.

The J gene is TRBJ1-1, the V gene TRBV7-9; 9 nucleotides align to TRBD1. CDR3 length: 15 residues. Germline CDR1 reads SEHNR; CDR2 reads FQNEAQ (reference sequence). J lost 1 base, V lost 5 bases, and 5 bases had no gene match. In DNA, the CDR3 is TGTGCCAGCAGCCTAGACAGGGGGTCGAACACTGAAGCTTTCTTT. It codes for CASSLDRGSNTEAFF. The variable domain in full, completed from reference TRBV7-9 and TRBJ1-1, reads DTGVSQNPRHKITKRGQNVTFRCDPISEHNRLYWYRQTLGQGPEFLTYFQNEAQLEKSRLLSDRFSAERPKGSFSTLEIQRTEQGDSAMYLCASSLDRGSNTEAFFGQGTRLTVV.

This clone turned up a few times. The CDR3 bases are TGCGCCAGCAGTGAGTCTCAGGGTACCGGGGAGCTGTTTTTT. Translating it yields CASSESQGTGELFF. The chain has TRBV10-1 and TRBJ2-2; D is possibly TRBD1 (5 bases). The CDR3 length is 14 residues. V was cut by 0 bases and J by 5 bases, with 7 bases left in between. The germline gives CDR1 WNHNN, CDR2 SYGVQD (reference sequence).

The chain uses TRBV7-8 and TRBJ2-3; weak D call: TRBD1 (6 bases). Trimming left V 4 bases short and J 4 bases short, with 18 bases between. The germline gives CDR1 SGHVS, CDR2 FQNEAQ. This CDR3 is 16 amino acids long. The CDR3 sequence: CASSSQGSLGADTQYF. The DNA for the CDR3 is TGTGCCAGCAGCTCACAGGGATCTTTGGGCGCAGATACGCAGTATTTT.

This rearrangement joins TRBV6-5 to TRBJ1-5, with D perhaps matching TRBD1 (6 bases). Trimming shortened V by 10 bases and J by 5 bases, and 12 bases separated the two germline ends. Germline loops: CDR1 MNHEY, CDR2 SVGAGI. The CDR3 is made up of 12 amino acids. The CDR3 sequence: CAITTGDQPQHF. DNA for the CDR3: TGTGCCATCACGACAGGAGATCAGCCCCAGCATTTT.

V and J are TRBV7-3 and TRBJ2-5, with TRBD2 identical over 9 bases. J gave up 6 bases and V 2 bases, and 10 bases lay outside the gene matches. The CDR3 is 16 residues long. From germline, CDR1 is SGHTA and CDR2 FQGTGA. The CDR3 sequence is CASSLAAGGGLKTQYF. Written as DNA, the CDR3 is TGTGCCAGCAGCTTAGCGGCGGGAGGGGGGTTGAAGACCCAGTACTTC.

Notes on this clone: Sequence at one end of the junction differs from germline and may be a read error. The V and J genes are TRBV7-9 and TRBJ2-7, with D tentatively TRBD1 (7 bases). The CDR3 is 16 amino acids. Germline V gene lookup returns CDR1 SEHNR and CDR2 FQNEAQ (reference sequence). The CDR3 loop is CSSSDAGTETRYEQYF. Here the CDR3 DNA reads TGTTCCAGCAGCGACGCGGGGACAGAAACCCGCTACGAGCAGTACTTC.

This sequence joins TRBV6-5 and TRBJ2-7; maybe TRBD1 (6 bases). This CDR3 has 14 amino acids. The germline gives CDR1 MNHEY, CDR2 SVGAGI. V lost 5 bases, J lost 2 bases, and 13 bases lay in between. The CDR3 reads CASSPTGTPYEQYF. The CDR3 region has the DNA TGTGCCAGCAGTCCAACCGGGACACCCTACGAGCAGTACTTC.

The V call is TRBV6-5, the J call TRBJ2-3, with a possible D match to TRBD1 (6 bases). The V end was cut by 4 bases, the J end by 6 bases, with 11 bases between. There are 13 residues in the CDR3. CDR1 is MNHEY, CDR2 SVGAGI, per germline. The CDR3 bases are TGTGCCAGCAGTTTAAGCAGGGGCGATACGCAGTATTTT. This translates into CASSLSRGDTQYF.

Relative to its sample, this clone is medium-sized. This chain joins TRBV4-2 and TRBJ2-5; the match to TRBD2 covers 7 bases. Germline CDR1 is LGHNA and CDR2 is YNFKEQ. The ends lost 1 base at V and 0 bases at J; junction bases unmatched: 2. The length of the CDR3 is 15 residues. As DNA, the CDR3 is TGTGCCAGCAGCCAAGCTAGCGGAGACCAAGAGACCCAGTACTTC. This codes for CASSQASGDQETQYF.

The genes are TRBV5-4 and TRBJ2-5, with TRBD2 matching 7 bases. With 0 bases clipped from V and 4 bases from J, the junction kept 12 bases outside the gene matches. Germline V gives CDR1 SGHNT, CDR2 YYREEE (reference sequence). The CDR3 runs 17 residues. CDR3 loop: CASSLGVLRRGRETQYF. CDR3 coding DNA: TGTGCCAGCAGCTTGGGAGTGCTTCGGCGGGGGAGAGAGACCCAGTACTTC.